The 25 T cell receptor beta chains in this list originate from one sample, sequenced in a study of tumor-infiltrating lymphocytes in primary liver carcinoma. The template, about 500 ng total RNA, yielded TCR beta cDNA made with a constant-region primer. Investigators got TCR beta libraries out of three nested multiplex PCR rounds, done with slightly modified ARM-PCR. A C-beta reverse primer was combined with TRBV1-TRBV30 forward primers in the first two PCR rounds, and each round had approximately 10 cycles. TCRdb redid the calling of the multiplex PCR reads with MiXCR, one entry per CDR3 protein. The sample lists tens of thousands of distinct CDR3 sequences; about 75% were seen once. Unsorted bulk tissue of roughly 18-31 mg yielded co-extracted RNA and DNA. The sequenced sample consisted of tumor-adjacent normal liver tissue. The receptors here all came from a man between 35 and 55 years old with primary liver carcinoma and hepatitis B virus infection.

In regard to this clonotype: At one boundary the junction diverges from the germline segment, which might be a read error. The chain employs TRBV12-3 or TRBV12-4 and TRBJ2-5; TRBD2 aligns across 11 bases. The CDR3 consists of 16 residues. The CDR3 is CASSFGTSGQQETQYF. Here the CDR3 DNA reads TGTGCTAGCAGTTTTGGGACTAGCGGACAACAAGAGACCCAGTACTTC.

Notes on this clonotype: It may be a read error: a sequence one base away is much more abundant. This CDR3 reads CSSTQQVRETQYF. In DNA, the CDR3 is TGTTCCAGCACCCAACAAGTCCGAGAGACCCAGTACTTC. The chain couples TRBV28 to TRBJ2-5; D is uncertain. From germline, CDR1 is MDHEN and CDR2 SYDVKM. The CDR3 totals 13 residues.

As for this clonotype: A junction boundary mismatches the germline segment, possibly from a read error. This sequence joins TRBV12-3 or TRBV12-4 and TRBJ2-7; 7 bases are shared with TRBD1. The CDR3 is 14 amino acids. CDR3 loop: CVSTPGTEKHEQYF. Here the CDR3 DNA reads TGTGTCAGCACCCCCGGGACAGAAAAACACGAGCAGTACTTC.

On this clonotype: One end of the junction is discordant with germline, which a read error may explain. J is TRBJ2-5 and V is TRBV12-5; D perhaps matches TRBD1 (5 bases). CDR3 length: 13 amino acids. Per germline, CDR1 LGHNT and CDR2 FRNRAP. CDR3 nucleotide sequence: TGTGCTAGGGGTTTGGTAGGGGAAGAGACCCAGTACTTC. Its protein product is CARGLVGEETQYF.

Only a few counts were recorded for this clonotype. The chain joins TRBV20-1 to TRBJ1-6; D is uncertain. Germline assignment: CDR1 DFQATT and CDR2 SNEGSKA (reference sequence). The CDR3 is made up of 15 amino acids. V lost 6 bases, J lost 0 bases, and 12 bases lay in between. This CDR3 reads CSAPGRDSYNSPLHF. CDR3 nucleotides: TGCAGTGCCCCTGGAAGGGACTCCTATAATTCACCCCTCCACTTT.

The CDR3: CATSESPWDRGRNTEAFF. For the CDR3, the DNA is TGTGCCACCAGTGAGTCCCCCTGGGACAGGGGGCGGAACACTGAAGCTTTCTTT. This sequence joins TRBV24-1 and TRBJ1-1; the match to TRBD1 covers 12 bases. The CDR3 covers 18 residues. Germline CDR1 is KGHDR and CDR2 is SFDVKD. The ends lost 4 bases at V and 1 base at J; junction bases unmatched: 9.

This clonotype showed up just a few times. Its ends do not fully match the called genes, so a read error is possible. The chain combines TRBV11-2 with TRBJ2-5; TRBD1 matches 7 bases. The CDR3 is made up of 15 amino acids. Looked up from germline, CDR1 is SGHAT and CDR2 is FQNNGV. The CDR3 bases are TGTTCCAGCAGCTTAGGTTGGGACAGTCAAGAGACCCAGTACTTC. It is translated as CSSSLGWDSQETQYF.

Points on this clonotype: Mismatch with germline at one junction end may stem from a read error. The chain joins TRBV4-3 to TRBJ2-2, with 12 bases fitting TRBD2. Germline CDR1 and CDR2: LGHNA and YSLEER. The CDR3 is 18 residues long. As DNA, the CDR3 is TGCGCCAGCAGCCAAGGTAGCCCGGGACTAGCGGGCCTGGGGGAGATGTTTTTT. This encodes CASSQGSPGLAGLGEMFF.

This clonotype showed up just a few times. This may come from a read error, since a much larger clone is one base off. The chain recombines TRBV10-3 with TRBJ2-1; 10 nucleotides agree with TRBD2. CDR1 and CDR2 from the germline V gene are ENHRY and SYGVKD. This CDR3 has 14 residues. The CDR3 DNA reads TGTGTCATCCGATCCCAGCGGGAGGGCTATGAGCAGTTCTTC. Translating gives CVIRSQREGYEQFF.

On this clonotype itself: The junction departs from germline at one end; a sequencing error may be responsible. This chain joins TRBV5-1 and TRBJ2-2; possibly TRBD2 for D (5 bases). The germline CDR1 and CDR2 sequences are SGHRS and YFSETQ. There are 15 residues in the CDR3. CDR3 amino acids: CASSDGVPNTGELFF. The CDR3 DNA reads TGCGCCAGCAGCGACGGGGTCCCGAACACCGGGGAGCTGTTCTTT.

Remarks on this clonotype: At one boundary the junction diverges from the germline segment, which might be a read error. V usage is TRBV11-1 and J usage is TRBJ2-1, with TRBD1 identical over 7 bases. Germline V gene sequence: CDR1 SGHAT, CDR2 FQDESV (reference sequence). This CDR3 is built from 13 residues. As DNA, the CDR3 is TGCGCCAGCAGCCAAGGGACAGCCAATGAGCGGTTGTTC. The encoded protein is CASSQGTANERLF.

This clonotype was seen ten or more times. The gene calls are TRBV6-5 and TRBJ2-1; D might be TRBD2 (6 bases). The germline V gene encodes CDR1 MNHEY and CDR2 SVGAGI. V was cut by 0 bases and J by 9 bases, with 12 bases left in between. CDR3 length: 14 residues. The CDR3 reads CASSYSAGWAEQFF. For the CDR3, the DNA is TGTGCCAGCAGTTACTCGGCGGGGTGGGCTGAGCAGTTCTTC.

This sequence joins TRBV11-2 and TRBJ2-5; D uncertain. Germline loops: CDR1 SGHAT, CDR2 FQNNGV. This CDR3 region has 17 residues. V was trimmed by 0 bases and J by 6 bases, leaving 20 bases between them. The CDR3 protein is CASSLEPGMGLEQTQYF. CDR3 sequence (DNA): TGTGCCAGCAGCTTAGAGCCGGGTATGGGGTTAGAACAGACCCAGTACTTC.

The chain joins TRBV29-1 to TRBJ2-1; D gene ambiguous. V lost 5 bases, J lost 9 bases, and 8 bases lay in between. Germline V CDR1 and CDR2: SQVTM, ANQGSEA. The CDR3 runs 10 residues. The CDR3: CSVMTGEQFF. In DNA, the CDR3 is TGCAGCGTTATGACGGGTGAGCAGTTCTTC.

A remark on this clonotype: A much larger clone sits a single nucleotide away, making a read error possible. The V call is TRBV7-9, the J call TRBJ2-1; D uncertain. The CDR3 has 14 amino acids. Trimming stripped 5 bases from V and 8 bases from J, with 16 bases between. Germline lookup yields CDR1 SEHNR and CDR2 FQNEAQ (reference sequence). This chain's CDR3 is CASSPMSSSHEQFF. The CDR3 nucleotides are TGTGCCAGCAGCCCCATGTCCAGTTCGCATGAGCAGTTCTTC.

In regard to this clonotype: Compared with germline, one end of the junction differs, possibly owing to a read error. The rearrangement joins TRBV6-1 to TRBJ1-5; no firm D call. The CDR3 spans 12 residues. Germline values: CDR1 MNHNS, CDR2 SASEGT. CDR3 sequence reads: CANQDRSEPQQF. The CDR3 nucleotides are TGTGCCAATCAGGATCGTTCCGAGCCCCAGCAGTTT.

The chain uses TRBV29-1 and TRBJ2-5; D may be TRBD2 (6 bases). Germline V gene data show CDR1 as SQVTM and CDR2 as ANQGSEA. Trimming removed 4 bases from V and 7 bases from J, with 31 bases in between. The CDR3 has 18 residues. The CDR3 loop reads CSVGLVSPGLGPEGTQYF. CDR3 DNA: TGCAGCGTTGGGTTGGTCAGTCCGGGACTGGGGCCCGAGGGGACCCAGTACTTC.

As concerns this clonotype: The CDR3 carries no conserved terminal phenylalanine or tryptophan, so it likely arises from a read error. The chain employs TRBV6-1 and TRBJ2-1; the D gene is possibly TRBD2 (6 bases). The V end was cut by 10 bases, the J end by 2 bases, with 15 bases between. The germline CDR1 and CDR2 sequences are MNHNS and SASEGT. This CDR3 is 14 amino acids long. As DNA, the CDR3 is TGTGCCACCTCGGCGGGGCCGGCCTACAATGAGCAGTTCTCC. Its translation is CATSAGPAYNEQFS.

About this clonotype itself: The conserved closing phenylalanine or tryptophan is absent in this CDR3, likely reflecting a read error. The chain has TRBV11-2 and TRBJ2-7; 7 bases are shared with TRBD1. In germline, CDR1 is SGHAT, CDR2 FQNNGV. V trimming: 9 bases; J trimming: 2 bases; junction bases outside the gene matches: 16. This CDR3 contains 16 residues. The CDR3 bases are TGTGCCAGTAGATCCCATTCTTCCGGGACAGCCTACGAGCAGTACTAC. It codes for CASRSHSSGTAYEQYY.

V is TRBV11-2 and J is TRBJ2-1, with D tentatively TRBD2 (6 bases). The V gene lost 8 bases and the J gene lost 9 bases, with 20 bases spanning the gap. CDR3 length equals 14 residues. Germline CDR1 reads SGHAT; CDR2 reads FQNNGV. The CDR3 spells CASGSYRLVGEQFF. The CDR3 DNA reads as TGTGCCAGCGGCTCATACCGACTAGTTGGTGAGCAGTTCTTC.

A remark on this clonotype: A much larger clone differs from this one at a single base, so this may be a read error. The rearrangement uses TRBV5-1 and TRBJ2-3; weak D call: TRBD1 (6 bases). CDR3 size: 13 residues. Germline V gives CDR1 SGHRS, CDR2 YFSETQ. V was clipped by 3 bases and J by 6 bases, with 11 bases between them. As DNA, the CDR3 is TGCGCCAGCAGCTCCACCGACAGGGATACGCAGTATTTT. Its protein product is CASSSTDRDTQYF.

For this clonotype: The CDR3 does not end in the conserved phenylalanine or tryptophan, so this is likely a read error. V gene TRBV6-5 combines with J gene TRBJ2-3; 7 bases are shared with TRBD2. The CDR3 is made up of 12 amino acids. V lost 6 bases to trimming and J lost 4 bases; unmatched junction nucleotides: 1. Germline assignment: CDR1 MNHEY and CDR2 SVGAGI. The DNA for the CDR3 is TGTGCCAGCAGGGGGGGGGCAGATACGCAGTATCTT. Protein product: CASRGGADTQYL.

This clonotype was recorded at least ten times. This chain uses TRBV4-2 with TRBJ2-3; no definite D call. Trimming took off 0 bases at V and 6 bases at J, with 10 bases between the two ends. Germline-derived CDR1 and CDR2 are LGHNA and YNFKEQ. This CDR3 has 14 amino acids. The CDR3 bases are TGTGCCAGCAGCCAAGATTTAAGGCCGGATACGCAGTATTTT. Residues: CASSQDLRPDTQYF.

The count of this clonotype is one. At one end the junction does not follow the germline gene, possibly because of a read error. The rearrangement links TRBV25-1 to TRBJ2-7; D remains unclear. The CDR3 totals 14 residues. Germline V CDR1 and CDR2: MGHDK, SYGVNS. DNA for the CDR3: TGTGCCAGCACCCGAACCGGTCATTCCTACGAGCCGTACTTC. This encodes CASTRTGHSYEPYF.

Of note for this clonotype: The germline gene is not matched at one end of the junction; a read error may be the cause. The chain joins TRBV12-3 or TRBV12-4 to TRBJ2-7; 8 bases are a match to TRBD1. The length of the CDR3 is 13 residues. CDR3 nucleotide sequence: TGTGCCTGCAGTGAGACAGGGGTCTACGAGCAGTACTTC. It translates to CACSETGVYEQYF.